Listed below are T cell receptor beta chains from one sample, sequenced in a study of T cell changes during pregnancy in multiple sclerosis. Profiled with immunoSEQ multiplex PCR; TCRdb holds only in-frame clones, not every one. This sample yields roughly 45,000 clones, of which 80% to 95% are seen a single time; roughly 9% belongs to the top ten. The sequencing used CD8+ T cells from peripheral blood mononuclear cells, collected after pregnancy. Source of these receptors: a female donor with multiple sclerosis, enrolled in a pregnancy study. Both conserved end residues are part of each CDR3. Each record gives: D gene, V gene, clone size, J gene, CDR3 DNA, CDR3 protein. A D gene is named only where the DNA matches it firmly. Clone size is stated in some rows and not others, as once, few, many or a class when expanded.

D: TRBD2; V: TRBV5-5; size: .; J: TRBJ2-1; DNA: TGTGCCAGCAGCCCAGGTCTATGGGGGAGGGCCACGAATGAGCAGTTCTTC; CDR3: CASSPGLWGRATNEQFF
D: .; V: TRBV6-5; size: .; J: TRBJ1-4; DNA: TGTGCCAGCAGTTACTCCCAGGGTCGGCATGAAAAACTGTTTTTT; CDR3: CASSYSQGRHEKLFF
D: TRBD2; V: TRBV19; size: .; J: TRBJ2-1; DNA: TGTGCCAGTAGTAGAGCGGGAGTAGTGAATGAGCAGTTCTTC; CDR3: CASSRAGVVNEQFF
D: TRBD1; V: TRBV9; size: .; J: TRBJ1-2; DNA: TGTGCCAGCAGCGACCCCACGACGACAGGGAAACTCTCTGGCTATGGCTACACCTTC; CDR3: CASSDPTTTGKLSGYGYTF
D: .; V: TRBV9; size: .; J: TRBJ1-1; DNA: TGTGCCAGCAGCGTAGGTGAGACAGCCGGGAACACTGAAGCTTTCTTT; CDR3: CASSVGETAGNTEAFF
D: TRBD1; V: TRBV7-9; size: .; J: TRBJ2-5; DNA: TGTGCCAGCAGCCGGGACAGGGAACAAGAGACCCAGTACTTC; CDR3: CASSRDREQETQYF
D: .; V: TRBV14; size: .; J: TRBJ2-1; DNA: TGTGCCAGTTCCGGCCTGGAGGTCTATGAGCAGTTCTTC; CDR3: CASSGLEVYEQFF
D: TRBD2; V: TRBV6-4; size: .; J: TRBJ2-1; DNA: TGTGCCAGCAGCGCCGGACTAGCGGGAGACCTGAGGAATGAGCAGTTCTTC; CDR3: CASSAGLAGDLRNEQFF
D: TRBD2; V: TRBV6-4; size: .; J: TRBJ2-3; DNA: TGTGCCAGCAGTGACTCGACTAGCGGGGGAGATACGCAGTATTTT; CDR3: CASSDSTSGGDTQYF
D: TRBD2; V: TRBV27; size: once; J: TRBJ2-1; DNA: TGTGCCAGCAGTATTAGCGGGGATTACAATGAGCAGTTCTTC; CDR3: CASSISGDYNEQFF
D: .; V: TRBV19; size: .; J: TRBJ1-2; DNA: TGTGCCAGTAGGCCCTTACTCGGGGGAATGAATGGCTACACCTTC; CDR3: CASRPLLGGMNGYTF
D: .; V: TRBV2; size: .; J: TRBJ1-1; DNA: TGTGCCTCGTACCACAGGGTATCCTTTGTGAACACTGAAGCTTTCTTT; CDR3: CASYHRVSFVNTEAFF
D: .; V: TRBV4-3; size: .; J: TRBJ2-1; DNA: TGCGCCAGCAGCCAGGAGCCTAGGGGGTCCTACAATGAGCAGTTCTTC; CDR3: CASSQEPRGSYNEQFF
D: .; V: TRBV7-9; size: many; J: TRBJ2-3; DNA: TGTGCCAGCAGCTCAGGGTATGCAGATACGCAGTATTTT; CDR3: CASSSGYADTQYF
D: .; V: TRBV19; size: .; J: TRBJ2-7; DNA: TGTGCCAGTAGTCAGGGGACACCTAGTCTTGAGCAGTACTTC; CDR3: CASSQGTPSLEQYF
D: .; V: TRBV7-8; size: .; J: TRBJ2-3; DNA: TGTGCCAGCAGCTTGCGGGGGCTCACAGATACGCAGTATTTT; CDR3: CASSLRGLTDTQYF
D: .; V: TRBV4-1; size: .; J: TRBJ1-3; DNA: TGCGCCAGCAGCCAAGAAAGCGGCTCTGGAAACACCATATATTTT; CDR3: CASSQESGSGNTIYF
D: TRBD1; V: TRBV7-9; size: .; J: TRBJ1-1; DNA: TGTGCCAGCAGCCCAGGGGTGACAGGGCTTGAAGCTTTCTTT; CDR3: CASSPGVTGLEAFF
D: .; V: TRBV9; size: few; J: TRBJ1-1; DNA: TGTGCCAGCAGCGAGGGCGGGGACACTGAAGCTTTCTTT; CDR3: CASSEGGDTEAFF
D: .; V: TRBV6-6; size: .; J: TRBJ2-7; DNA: TGTGCCAGCAGTTCCACTTCCACCGAGCAGTACTTC; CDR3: CASSSTSTEQYF
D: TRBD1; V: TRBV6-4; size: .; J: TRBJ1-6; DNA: TGTGCCAGCAGCAAGACAGGGAATTCACCCCTCCACTTT; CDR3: CASSKTGNSPLHF
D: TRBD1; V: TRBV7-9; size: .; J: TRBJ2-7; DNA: TGTGCCGGGGAACAGGGGTGCATCTACGAGCAGTACTTC; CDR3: CAGEQGCIYEQYF
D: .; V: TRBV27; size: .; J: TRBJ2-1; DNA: TGTGCCAGCAGTCCCCTCCAAGGGGCCCATGAGCAGTTCTTC; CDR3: CASSPLQGAHEQFF
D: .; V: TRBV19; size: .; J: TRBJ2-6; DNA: TGTGCCAGTAGTTCCAGGGGGGCCAACGTCCTGACTTTC; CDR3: CASSSRGANVLTF
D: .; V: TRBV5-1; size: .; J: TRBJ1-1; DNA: TGCGCCAGCAGCTCACTGGGGACACTTTCTGAAGCTTTCTTT; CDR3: CASSSLGTLSEAFF
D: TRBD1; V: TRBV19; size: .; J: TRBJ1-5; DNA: TGTGCCAGTAGTGCCCCACTGGACAGGGCCATCGGGAAGCCCCAGCATTTT; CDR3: CASSAPLDRAIGKPQHF
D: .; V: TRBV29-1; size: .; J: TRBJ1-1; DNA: TGCAGCGCCCCCTCTGGGGGGGCTCGGAACACTGAAGCTTTCTTT; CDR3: CSAPSGGARNTEAFF
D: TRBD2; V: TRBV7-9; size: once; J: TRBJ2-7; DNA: TGTGCCAGCAGCTTAGCCTCGACTAGCGGTAACGAGCAGTACTTC; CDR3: CASSLASTSGNEQYF
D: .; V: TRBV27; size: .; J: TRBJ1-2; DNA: TGTGCCAGCAGTCCCTCTCCGAACAGGGTGAACTATGGCTACACCTTC; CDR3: CASSPSPNRVNYGYTF
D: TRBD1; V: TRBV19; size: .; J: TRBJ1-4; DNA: TGTGCCAGTAGTAGAAGGGACAGGGACGAAAAACTGTTTTTT; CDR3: CASSRRDRDEKLFF
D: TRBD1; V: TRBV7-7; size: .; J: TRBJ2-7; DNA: TGTGCCAGCAGCCCCGGGACAGGGTCATCCTACGAGCAGTACTTC; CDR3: CASSPGTGSSYEQYF